The clone carrying this TCR beta chain came up a few times. The germline CDR1 and CDR2 sequences are SGHNT and YENEEA. The CDR3 covers 14 residues. After removal of 3 bases from V and 4 bases from J, the junction contained 6 bases not matched to a gene. Exclusion of patients followed from uncontrolled infection, other autoimmune disease, pregnancy or lactation. 10 ml fresh peripheral blood yielded the PBMCs. The data are from a study of T cells in Graves' hyperthyroidism and ophthalmopathy. The wider study: Peripheral blood specimens were obtained at initial diagnosis, prior to any treatment.

Amplification of TCR beta CDR3 regions used RNA as the template. HTBI primers were the set used in a first-round RT-PCR of the TCR CDR3. TCRdb redid the calling of the multiplex PCR reads with MiXCR, one entry per CDR3 protein. The table lists about 270,000 distinct CDR3 sequences, 22% of them singletons. The TCR was taken from a man younger than 45 with Graves' ophthalmopathy. Material for sequencing was blood. The rearrangement uses TRBV11-3 and TRBJ2-7, with 7 positions matching TRBD2. The CDR3 DNA follows: TGTGCCAGCAGCTTTCGGCGGGAGTCATACGAGCAGTACTTC. It is translated as CASSFRRESYEQYF.